The 31 T cell receptor beta chains listed next were all sequenced from one sample in a study of T cell responses to AZD1222 COVID-19 vaccine. Repertoires were generated with immunoSEQ multiplex PCR, while TCRdb's copy carries only in-frame clones and drops some. The sample holds 55,000 to 60,000 clones, more than 80% seen once. Sequenced material: peripheral blood, taken on day 0 of MenACWY control vaccination. Source of these receptors: an adult in good health.

This chain connects TRBV19 to TRBJ2-7, with D perhaps TRBD2 (6 bases). Looked up from germline, CDR1 is LNHDA and CDR2 is SQIVND (reference sequence). This CDR3 is 14 amino acids long. With 3 bases removed from V and 3 bases from J, the gap between germline ends came to 12 bases. The CDR3 sequence is CASSISGPDYEQYF. CDR3 nucleotides: TGTGCCAGTAGTATTAGCGGACCAGACTACGAGCAGTACTTC.

The table lists this clone with a few counts. This chain links TRBV2 with TRBJ2-4, with a weak D call TRBD1 (6 bases). This CDR3 is 14 amino acids long. Germline V gives CDR1 SNHLY, CDR2 FYNNEI. Trimming shortened V by 5 bases and J by 0 bases, and 8 bases separated the two germline ends. The CDR3 DNA is TGTGCCAGCAGTCCGGACAGAGCCAAAAACATTCAGTACTTC. This sequence encodes CASSPDRAKNIQYF.

For the CDR3, the DNA is TGTGCCAGCAGCTTAAGCTGGACTAGCGGAGGCGATACGCAGTATTTT. This codes for CASSLSWTSGGDTQYF. The chain employs TRBV11-2 and TRBJ2-3, with 10 bases that match TRBD2. V was pared by 2 bases and J by 6 bases, with 8 bases of the junction left unmatched. Germline CDR1 SGHAT, CDR2 FQNNGV. The CDR3 runs 16 residues.

The V and J genes are TRBV3-1 (or the pseudogene TRBV3-2) and TRBJ1-3; D perhaps matches TRBD1 (5 bases). The germline gives CDR1 LGHDT, CDR2 YNNKEL (reference sequence). The CDR3 sequence is 16 residues long. V lost 4 bases and J lost 1, with 14 bases in between. The CDR3 DNA follows: TGTGCCAGCAGCCTAAACCCAGGGAGATCTGGAAACACCATATATTTT. Amino acids: CASSLNPGRSGNTIYF.

The chain combines TRBV30 with TRBJ1-3; D unresolved. V lost 3 bases and J lost 0, with 12 bases in between. CDR3 size: 15 residues. The germline V gene has CDR1 GTSNPN and CDR2 SVGIG (reference sequence). The CDR3 spells CAWSFRPSSGNTIYF. CDR3 DNA sequence: TGTGCCTGGAGCTTCCGTCCCAGCTCTGGAAACACCATATATTTT.

The chain has TRBV3-1 (or the pseudogene TRBV3-2) and TRBJ1-2; unclear D gene. V was clipped by 8 bases and J by 0 bases, with 4 bases between them. The CDR3 sequence is 11 residues long. Germline assignment: CDR1 LGHDT and CDR2 YNNKEL (reference sequence). This CDR3 is CASATNYGYTF. The CDR3 coding sequence is TGTGCCAGCGCTACTAACTATGGCTACACCTTC.

The chain employs TRBV7-2 and TRBJ2-7, with 13 bases identical to TRBD2. Per the germline V gene, CDR1 is SGHTA and CDR2 is FQGNSA. The length of the CDR3 is 15 residues. With V trimmed by 4 bases and J by 7 bases, 7 bases remained unmatched. The CDR3 region is CASSSGTSGVLEQYF. CDR3 DNA sequence: TGTGCCAGCAGCTCGGGGACTAGCGGGGTTCTTGAGCAGTACTTC.

V gene TRBV15 combines with J gene TRBJ1-2; TRBD1 aligns across 8 bases. Germline lookup yields CDR1 LNHNV and CDR2 YYDKDF (reference sequence). The CDR3 is 14 amino acids. Trimming at V came to 0 bases and at J to 9 bases, leaving 6 bases not matched to a gene. This CDR3 is CATSRETGQGSYTF. In nucleotides, the CDR3 is TGTGCCACCAGCAGAGAAACAGGACAGGGCAGCTACACCTTC. The complete variable domain, with remaining parts taken from reference TRBV15 and TRBJ1-2, reads DAMVIQNPRYQVTQFGKPVTLSCSQTLNHNVMYWYQQKSSQAPKLLFHYYDKDFNNEADTPDNFQSRRPNTSFCFLDIRSPGLGDTAMYLCATSRETGQGSYTFGSGTRLTVV.

This clone has just one count. The chain carries TRBV6-5 and TRBJ2-3; no clear D gene. V lost 6 bases to trimming and J lost 4 bases, with 8 bases between them. The germline gives CDR1 MNHEY, CDR2 SVGAGI. This CDR3 is 12 amino acids long. DNA of the CDR3: TGTGCCAGCAGGAGCGTCTCAGATACGCAGTATTTT. It translates to CASRSVSDTQYF.

V is TRBV10-2 and J is TRBJ2-1; weak D call: TRBD1 (6 bases). Trimming pared 3 bases from V and 8 bases from J, leaving 17 bases between. Germline-derived CDR1 and CDR2 are WSHSY and SAAADI. This CDR3 is 15 amino acids long. The chain's CDR3 is CASSDPGHSADEQFF. The CDR3 bases are TGCGCCAGCAGTGACCCGGGACATTCAGCGGATGAGCAGTTCTTC.

The genes are TRBV11-2 and TRBJ2-2; weak D call: TRBD2 (5 bases). Trimming pared 5 bases from V and 7 bases from J, leaving 11 bases between. The length of the CDR3 is 13 residues. Germline V gene sequence: CDR1 SGHAT, CDR2 FQNNGV. CDR3 sequence (DNA): TGTGCCAGCAGCGGAGGTGTGGGCGGGGAGCTGTTTTTT. This sequence encodes CASSGGVGGELFF.

Comment on this clone: At one boundary the junction diverges from the germline segment, which might be a read error. The CDR3 DNA reads TGCGCCGGCAGCTTCAAAGAGACCCAGTACTTC. Protein product: CAGSFKETQYF. V gene TRBV5-1 combines with J gene TRBJ2-5; no clear D. In germline, CDR1 is SGHRS, CDR2 YFSETQ. CDR3 length equals 11 residues.

The chain carries TRBV24-1 and TRBJ2-2; 7 bases are shared with TRBD1. The V gene end was trimmed by 3 bases and the J gene end by 4 bases; junction bases not matched to a gene: 4. Germline loops: CDR1 KGHDR, CDR2 SFDVKD. The CDR3 is made up of 15 amino acids. The CDR3 DNA reads TGTGCCACCAGTGATCCGGGACAGACCACCGGGGAGCTGTTTTTT. Translation: CATSDPGQTTGELFF.

The chain carries TRBV11-3 and TRBJ2-4; weak D call: TRBD2 (6 bases). Trimming cost V 5 bases and J 0 bases, with 20 bases left between them. CDR3 length: 18 amino acids. Germline values: CDR1 SGHNT, CDR2 YENEEA. The CDR3 DNA reads as TGTGCCAGCAGCGTTGGGGACTTATTACTTCTAGCCAAAAACATTCAGTACTTC. The encoded protein is CASSVGDLLLLAKNIQYF.

The chain employs TRBV9 and TRBJ1-2; 8 nucleotides align to TRBD1. CDR1 SGDLS and CDR2 YYNGEE come from the germline V gene. The J segment lost 3 bases and the V segment lost 5 bases, leaving 3 bases of the junction unmatched. The CDR3 contains 13 residues. This CDR3 reads CASSEQGDYGYTF. Here the CDR3 DNA reads TGTGCCAGCAGTGAACAGGGGGACTATGGCTACACCTTC.

The chain has TRBV6-5 and TRBJ2-3, with unresolved D. V dropped 7 bases and J dropped 1 base, with 15 bases sitting between them. The CDR3 extends over 15 amino acids. Germline loops: CDR1 MNHEY, CDR2 SVGAGI. The CDR3 coding sequence is TGTGCCAGCACCCTGATCCTGAGAGGCACAGATACGCAGTATTTT. It codes for CASTLILRGTDTQYF.

This chain uses TRBV7-6 with TRBJ2-5; maybe TRBD1 (6 bases). Germline-derived CDR1 and CDR2 are SGHVS and FNYEAQ. The V and J ends lost 6 bases and 0 bases respectively, with 14 bases between them. CDR3 length equals 15 residues. The CDR3, as DNA: TGTGCCAGCAGGCCGGACAGAACGAACCAAGAGACCCAGTACTTC. The encoded protein is CASRPDRTNQETQYF. Supplemented by reference TRBV7-6 and TRBJ2-5, the full variable domain reads GAGVSQSPRYKVTKRGQDVALRCDPISGHVSLYWYRQALGQGPEFLTYFNYEAQQDKSGLPNDRFSAERPEGSISTLTIQRTEQRDSAMYRCASRPDRTNQETQYFGPGTRLLVL.

V gene TRBV30 combines with J gene TRBJ1-1, with 9 bases identical to TRBD1. The V gene end was trimmed by 1 base and the J gene end by 1 base; junction bases not matched to a gene: 4. The germline V gene has CDR1 GTSNPN and CDR2 SVGIG (reference sequence). The CDR3 is made up of 15 amino acids. The CDR3 sequence: CAWSGQGVKNTEAFF. CDR3 sequence (DNA): TGTGCCTGGAGTGGACAGGGGGTGAAGAACACTGAAGCTTTCTTT. Looking up the rest from reference TRBV30 and TRBJ1-1 gives the full variable domain: SQTIHQWPATLVQPVGSPLSLECTVEGTSNPNLYWYRQAAGRGLQLLFYSVGIGQISSEVPQNLSASRPQDRQFILSSKKLLLSDSGFYLCAWSGQGVKNTEAFFGQGTRLTVV.

V gene TRBV19 combines with J gene TRBJ1-5; TRBD1 agrees at 7 bases. The germline gives CDR1 LNHDA, CDR2 SQIVND (reference sequence). CDR3 length: 16 residues. J was trimmed by 1 base and V by 8 bases; bases with no gene match: 11. CDR3 nucleotides: TGTGCCAGTTCCGGACAGGCGAGAGGCAGCAATCAGCCCCAGCATTTT. As protein: CASSGQARGSNQPQHF. Full variable domain (rest looked up from reference TRBV19 and TRBJ1-5): DGGITQSPKYLFRKEGQNVTLSCEQNLNHDAMYWYRQDPGQGLRLIYYSQIVNDFQKGDIAEGYSVSREKKESFPLTVTSAQKNPTAFYLCASSGQARGSNQPQHFGDGTRLSIL.

The gene calls are TRBV18 and TRBJ2-3, with 11 bases identical to TRBD2. The germline V gene has CDR1 KGHSH and CDR2 LQKENI. The CDR3 totals 15 residues. Trimming cost V 6 bases and J 2 bases; bases outside gene matches: 4. The chain's CDR3 is CASSRGLADTDTQYF. As DNA, the CDR3 is TGTGCCAGCTCGCGGGGACTAGCGGACACAGATACGCAGTATTTT.

The chain couples TRBV28 to TRBJ2-1; possible D gene TRBD1, 5 bases. The V end lost 9 bases, the J end lost 5 bases, and 14 bases lay between the germline ends. The germline V gene encodes CDR1 MDHEN and CDR2 SYDVKM. The CDR3 contains 13 residues. CDR3 nucleotides: TGTGCCAGTATTTACCGACAGAACAATGAGCAGTTCTTC. Translation gives CASIYRQNNEQFF.

This chain joins TRBV30 and TRBJ1-5; the match to TRBD1 covers 9 bases. Germline CDR1 and CDR2: GTSNPN and SVGIG (reference sequence). After removal of 2 bases from V and 5 bases from J, the junction contained 1 base not matched to a gene. This CDR3 spans 13 amino acids. The CDR3 region has the DNA TGTGCCTGGAGTCGGACAGGGGATCAGCCCCAGCATTTT. It encodes CAWSRTGDQPQHF. The full variable domain, its missing parts supplied by reference TRBV30 and TRBJ1-5, is SQTIHQWPATLVQPVGSPLSLECTVEGTSNPNLYWYRQAAGRGLQLLFYSVGIGQISSEVPQNLSASRPQDRQFILSSKKLLLSDSGFYLCAWSRTGDQPQHFGDGTRLSIL.

The V gene is TRBV19, the J gene TRBJ1-2, with D hard to call. Per the germline V gene, CDR1 is LNHDA and CDR2 is SQIVND (reference sequence). This CDR3 has 14 residues. V lost 0 bases and J 5 bases, leaving 10 bases between the germline ends. CDR3 loop: CASSIDAISYGYTF. Written as DNA, the CDR3 is TGTGCCAGTAGTATAGACGCCATAAGTTATGGCTACACCTTC.

This clone was counted at least ten times. The CDR3 reads CATSDSRVRTYTDTQYF. CDR3 sequence (DNA): TGTGCCACCAGTGATTCCCGGGTACGGACCTACACAGATACGCAGTATTTT. This chain connects TRBV24-1 to TRBJ2-3; D gene unclear. V dropped 2 bases and J dropped 2 bases, with 16 bases sitting between them. This CDR3 contains 17 residues. Germline loops: CDR1 KGHDR, CDR2 SFDVKD.

This clone has only a few counts. J is TRBJ2-3 and V is TRBV20-1; 15 bases line up with TRBD2. From germline, CDR1 is DFQATT and CDR2 SNEGSKA (reference sequence). V was clipped by 3 bases and J by 4 bases; unmatched bases: 5. The CDR3 has 16 amino acids. CDR3 sequence reads: CSASRTSGRAADTQYF. The CDR3 bases are TGCAGTGCTAGTAGGACTAGCGGGAGGGCCGCAGATACGCAGTATTTT.

This CDR3 is CASSVGGLAGVEQYF. Here the CDR3 DNA reads TGTGCCAGCAGCGTAGGGGGACTAGCGGGAGTCGAGCAGTACTTC. J is TRBJ2-7 and V is TRBV9; 14 nucleotides align to TRBD2. Trimming removed 0 bases from V and 6 bases from J; junction bases left unmatched: 2. The germline V gene encodes CDR1 SGDLS and CDR2 YYNGEE. This CDR3 comprises 15 residues. The full variable domain, rest sourced from reference TRBV9 and TRBJ2-7, is DSGVTQTPKHLITATGQRVTLRCSPRSGDLSVYWYQQSLDQGLQFLIQYYNGEERAKGNILERFSAQQFPDLHSELNLSSLELGDSALYFCASSVGGLAGVEQYFGPGTRLTVT.

This clone was seen more than once but under ten times. The chain uses TRBV28 and TRBJ1-3; D unclear. The CDR3 totals 13 residues. V was clipped by 1 base and J by 3 bases, with 4 bases between them. Germline-derived CDR1 and CDR2 are MDHEN and SYDVKM. The CDR3 DNA reads TGTGCCAGCAGTTTATCTTATGGAAACACCATATATTTT. It encodes CASSLSYGNTIYF.

This clone is a singleton in its sample. An end of the junction differs from the germline gene, which may be a read error. This chain connects TRBV6-2 or TRBV6-3 to TRBJ1-2; D gene unclear. Germline CDR1 is MNHEY and CDR2 is SVGEGT. The CDR3 is 14 amino acids. This CDR3 reads CASSHSPGSYGYTF. The CDR3, as DNA: TGTGCCAGCAGTCACTCTCCGGGGAGCTATGGCTACACCTTC.

The chain combines TRBV30 with TRBJ1-1, with D possibly being TRBD1 (5 bases). Trimming removed 4 bases at V and 1 base at J, with 13 bases between. Germline CDR1 and CDR2: GTSNPN and SVGIG (reference sequence). The CDR3 has 14 residues. In nucleotides, the CDR3 is TGTGCCTGGAACGCAGGGAGGAGGAACACTGAAGCTTTCTTT. Translated, it gives CAWNAGRRNTEAFF.

The chain uses TRBV18 and TRBJ1-2, with no clear D. The CDR3 consists of 14 residues. Germline CDR1 reads KGHSH; CDR2 reads LQKENI. V lost 3 bases, J lost 4 bases, and 12 bases lay in between. The CDR3 nucleotides read TGTGCCAGCTCACCGTTCGACGAGAGCTATGGCTACACCTTC. This gives the protein CASSPFDESYGYTF.

The V and J genes are TRBV7-2 and TRBJ1-1; tentatively, D is TRBD1 (6 bases). Germline V gives CDR1 SGHTA, CDR2 FQGNSA. The V and J ends lost 4 bases and 4 bases respectively, with 10 bases between them. The CDR3 sequence is 13 residues long. This CDR3 is CASSYQGTTEAFF. The CDR3 nucleotides read TGTGCCAGCAGCTATCAGGGGACCACTGAAGCTTTCTTT.